This T cell receptor beta chain was identified in a study of CD8 T cells in ankylosing spondylitis. Quantitative barcoded 5'-RACE was used to prepare TCR beta libraries. TCRdb processed the 5' RACE reads anew with MiXCR; each CDR3 protein has one entry. The data show 270,000 or so distinct CDR3 sequences, 15% to 20% seen once. Whole-study findings and limits: Reportedly, significant enrichment of disease-linked clones occurred in matched ankylosing spondylitis synovial fluid. In peripheral blood, disease-linked CD8+ clones occurred at relatively low frequencies.

This clonotype has at least ten counts. Its specificity is unknown. Germline CDR1 is SGHRS and CDR2 is YFSETQ. The length of the CDR3 is 13 residues. V lost 0 bases and J 6 bases, leaving 9 bases between the germline ends. Material: blood, either unsorted or a sorted T cell fraction (not recorded which). This TCR came from a male donor with ankylosing spondylitis or in good health (not recorded which). The chain joins TRBV5-1 to TRBJ1-1; D may be TRBD1 (6 bases). CDR3 sequence: CASSLESGAEAFF. CDR3 DNA sequence: TGCGCCAGCAGCTTGGAGTCAGGGGCTGAAGCTTTCTTT.